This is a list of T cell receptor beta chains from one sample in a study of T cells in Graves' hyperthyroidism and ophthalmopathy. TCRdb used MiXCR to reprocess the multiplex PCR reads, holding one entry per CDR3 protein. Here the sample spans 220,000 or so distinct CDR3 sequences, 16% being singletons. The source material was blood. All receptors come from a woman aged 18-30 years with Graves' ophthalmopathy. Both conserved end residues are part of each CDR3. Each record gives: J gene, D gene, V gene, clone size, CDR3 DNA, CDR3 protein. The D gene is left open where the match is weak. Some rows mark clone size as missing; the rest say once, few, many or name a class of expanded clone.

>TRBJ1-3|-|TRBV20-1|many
TGCAGTGCTAGCAAAGACTCAGGAAACACCATATATTTT
CSASKDSGNTIYF
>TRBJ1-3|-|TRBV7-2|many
TGTGCCAGCAGCTTGTCCCAGGGCACCGGTGGAAACACCATATATTTT
CASSLSQGTGGNTIYF
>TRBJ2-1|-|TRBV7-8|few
-
CASSIYLCSVSYPGTSGRYEQFF
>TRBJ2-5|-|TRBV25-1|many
TGTGCCAGCAGTGAAACGAACAGAGTACAAGAGACCCAGTACTTC
CASSETNRVQETQYF
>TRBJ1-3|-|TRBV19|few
TGTGCCAGTAGTATCCTACGCTCTGGAAACACCATATATTTT
CASSILRSGNTIYF
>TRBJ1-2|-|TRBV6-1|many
TGTGCCAGCAGTGAAGCTTGGGGTTTGACAGGCTACACCTTC
CASSEAWGLTGYTF
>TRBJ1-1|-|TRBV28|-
TGTGCCAGCAGCTTCTCGAAACAGGGAGCGGTGAACACTGAAGCTTTCTTT
CASSFSKQGAVNTEAFF
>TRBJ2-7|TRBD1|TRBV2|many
TGTGCCAGCAACCCCCCAGGGGGCGTTTACGAGCAGTACTTC
CASNPPGGVYEQYF
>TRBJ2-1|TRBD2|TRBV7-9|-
TGTGCCAGCAGCGCCCTAGCGGGGGGGGAACCTAACAATGAGCAGTTCTTC
CASSALAGGEPNNEQFF
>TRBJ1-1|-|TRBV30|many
TGTGCCTGGAGACCTGGACCGAGCACTGAAGCTTTCTTT
CAWRPGPSTEAFF
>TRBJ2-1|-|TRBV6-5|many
TGTGCCAGCAGTTACTCAGGCGCGTCCTCCTACAATGAGCAGTTCTTC
CASSYSGASSYNEQFF
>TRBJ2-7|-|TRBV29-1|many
TGCAGCGGTATTGCAGGCCAGGACTACGAGCAGTACTTC
CSGIAGQDYEQYF
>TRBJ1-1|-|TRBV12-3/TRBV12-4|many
TGTGCCAGCAGCGCAGGACGGCAGACTAACACTGAAGCTTTCTTT
CASSAGRQTNTEAFF
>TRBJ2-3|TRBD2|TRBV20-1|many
TGCAGTGCTAGAGATCGGTTGCTAGCGGAGAGCACAGATACGCAGTATTTT
CSARDRLLAESTDTQYF
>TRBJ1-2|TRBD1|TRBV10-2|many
TGCGCCAGCAGTGAGGACAGGGGGCGGTATGGCTACACCTTC
CASSEDRGRYGYTF
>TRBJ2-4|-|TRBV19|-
TGTGCCAGTAGTATATATTCCGGGCTAGCCAAAAACATTCAGTACTTC
CASSIYSGLAKNIQYF
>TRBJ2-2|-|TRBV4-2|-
TGTGCCAGCAGCCAAGAGTTTGGGCGGAACACCGGGGAGCTGTTTTTT
CASSQEFGRNTGELFF
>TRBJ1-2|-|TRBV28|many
TGTGCCAGCACCCAACCGGGAAGGGATGGCTACACCTTC
CASTQPGRDGYTF
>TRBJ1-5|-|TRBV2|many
TGTGCCAGCAGTGAAGGGGTTCAGGTGGATCATCAGCCCCAGCATTTT
CASSEGVQVDHQPQHF
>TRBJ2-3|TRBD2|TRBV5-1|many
TGCGCCAGCAGCTCCCTACCGGGACTAGCGGGAGTTGGTACGCAGTATTTT
CASSSLPGLAGVGTQYF
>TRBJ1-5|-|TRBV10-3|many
TGTGCCATCAGTGACGGGAATCAGCCCCAGCATTTT
CAISDGNQPQHF
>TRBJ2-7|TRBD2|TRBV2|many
TGTGCCAGCAGTCGCGGGGGTACAAGCTCCTACGAGCAGTACTTC
CASSRGGTSSYEQYF
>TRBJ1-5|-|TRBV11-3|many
TGTGCCAGCAGCTTAGTCCCGGGTAGCAATCAGCCCCAGCATTTT
CASSLVPGSNQPQHF
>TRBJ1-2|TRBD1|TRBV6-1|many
TGTGCCAGCAGGCCTATGCAGGGGGCGGAGGTTAGCGGTGGCTACACCTTC
CASRPMQGAEVSGGYTF
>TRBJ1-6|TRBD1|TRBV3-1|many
TGTGCCAGCAGCCCATACTGGACAGGGAACAATTCACCCCTCCACTTT
CASSPYWTGNNSPLHF
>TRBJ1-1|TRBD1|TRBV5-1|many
TGCGCCAGCAGCTTGGGGACAGGGAACACTGAAGCTTTCTTT
CASSLGTGNTEAFF
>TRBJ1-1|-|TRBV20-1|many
TGCAGTGCTAGACGCGGCATGAACACTGAAGCTTTCTTT
CSARRGMNTEAFF
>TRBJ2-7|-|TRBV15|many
TGTGCCACCTCCGGGACGGTCGACCTGGAGGGGGAGCAGTACTTC
CATSGTVDLEGEQYF
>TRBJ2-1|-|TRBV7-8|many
TGTGCCAGCAGCTGGGACCGTAATGAGCAGTTCTTC
CASSWDRNEQFF
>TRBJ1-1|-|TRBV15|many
TGTGCCACCAGCAGAGATGGGCGGGCGTCGAACACTGAAGCTTTCTTT
CATSRDGRASNTEAFF
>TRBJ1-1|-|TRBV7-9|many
TGTGCCAGCAGCCCCGCACGAGGGCTGAACACTGAAGCTTTCTTT
CASSPARGLNTEAFF
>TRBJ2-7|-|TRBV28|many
TGTGCCAGCAGTTCCCCAGGGGTCCAATACGAGCAGTACTTC
CASSSPGVQYEQYF
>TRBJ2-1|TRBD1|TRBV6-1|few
TGTGCCAGCAGTGAAGGCCTTCCCGGGACAGGGCGGGATGAGCAGTTCTTC
CASSEGLPGTGRDEQFF
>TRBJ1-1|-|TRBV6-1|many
TGTGCCAGCAGTCCCAGGGACCTCGGCACTGAAGCTTTCTTT
CASSPRDLGTEAFF
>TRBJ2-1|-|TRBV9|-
TGTGCCAGCAGCGGAGGAGGGGGAGCCTACAATGAGCAGTTCTTC
CASSGGGGAYNEQFF
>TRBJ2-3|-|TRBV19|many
TGTGCCAGTAGTTATCGAGGGTTCGGCACAGATACGCAGTATTTT
CASSYRGFGTDTQYF
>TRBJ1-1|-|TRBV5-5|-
TGTGCCAGCAGCGCCGGACAGACTGAAGCTTTCTTT
CASSAGQTEAFF
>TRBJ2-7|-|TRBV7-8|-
TGTGCCAGCAGCTTATCGGGGCCAAGCTCCTACGAGCAGTACTTC
CASSLSGPSSYEQYF
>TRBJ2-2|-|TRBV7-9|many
TGTGCCAGCAGCCTGGGCCATACTAGAGACACCGGGGAGCTGTTTTTT
CASSLGHTRDTGELFF
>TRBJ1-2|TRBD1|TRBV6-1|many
TGTGCCAGCAGTCCGGGACAGCGCTATGGCTACACCTTC
CASSPGQRYGYTF
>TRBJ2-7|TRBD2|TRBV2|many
TGTGCCAGCAGCGACATGGGACTAGCGGGAGCGAGCAGGCAGAACGAGCAGTACTTC
CASSDMGLAGASRQNEQYF
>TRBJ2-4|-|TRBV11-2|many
TGTGCCAGCAGCTTATACGGGGCCAAAAACATTCAGTACTTC
CASSLYGAKNIQYF
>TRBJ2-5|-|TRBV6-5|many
TGTGCCAGCAGTTACGGCGGAAGTCAAGAGACCCAGTACTTC
CASSYGGSQETQYF
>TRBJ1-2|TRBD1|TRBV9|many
TGTGCCAGCCATTCAGGGGGATATGGCTACACCTTC
CASHSGGYGYTF
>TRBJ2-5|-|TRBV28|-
TGTGCCAGCAGTGGCGCCGACTATATTGGGACCCAGTACTTC
CASSGADYIGTQYF